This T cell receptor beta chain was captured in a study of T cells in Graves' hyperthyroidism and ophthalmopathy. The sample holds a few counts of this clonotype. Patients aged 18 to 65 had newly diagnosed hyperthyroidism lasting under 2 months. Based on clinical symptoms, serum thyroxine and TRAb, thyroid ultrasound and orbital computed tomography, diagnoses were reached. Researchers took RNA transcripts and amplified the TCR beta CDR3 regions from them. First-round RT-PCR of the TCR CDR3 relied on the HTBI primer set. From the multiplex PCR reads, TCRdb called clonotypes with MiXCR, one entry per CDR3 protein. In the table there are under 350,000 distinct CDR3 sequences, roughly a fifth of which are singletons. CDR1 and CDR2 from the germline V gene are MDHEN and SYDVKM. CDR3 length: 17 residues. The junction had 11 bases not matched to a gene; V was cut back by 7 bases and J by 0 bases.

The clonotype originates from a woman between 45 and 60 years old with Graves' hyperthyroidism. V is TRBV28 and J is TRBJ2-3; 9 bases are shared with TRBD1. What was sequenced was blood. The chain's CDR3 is CASTSTPGQGSTDTQYF. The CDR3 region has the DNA TGTGCCAGCACATCGACACCGGGACAGGGCAGCACAGATACGCAGTATTTT. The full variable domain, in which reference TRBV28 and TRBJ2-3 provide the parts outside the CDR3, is DVKVTQSSRYLVKRTGEKVFLECVQDMDHENMFWYRQDPGLGLRLIYFSYDVKMKEKGDIPEGYSVSREKKERFSLILESASTNQTSMYLCASTSTPGQGSTDTQYFGPGTRLTVL.